Listed here are 26 T cell receptor beta chains from one sample, sequenced in a study of blood T cells in healthy people across ages. Alongside a J-beta primer mix, a sample-barcoded 5' primer served in a second PCR lasting about 7 to 12 cycles. TCRdb reanalysed the 5' RACE reads using MiXCR and keeps one entry per CDR3 protein. The table records 850,000 to 950,000 distinct CDR3 sequences, about 30% of them present only once. Sequencing was carried out using blood. All receptors derive from a woman of 80 years or more in good health.

The chain carries TRBV7-2 and TRBJ2-3; D gene ambiguous. In germline, CDR1 is SGHTA, CDR2 FQGNSA. With 5 bases removed from V and 8 bases from J, the gap between germline ends came to 11 bases. This CDR3 has 12 residues. The CDR3 bases are TGTGCCAGCAGCGCCGCCTTGGGTACGCAGTATTTT. Residues: CASSAALGTQYF.

V usage is TRBV5-1 and J usage is TRBJ2-2; possible D gene TRBD1, 5 bases. Germline CDR1 is SGHRS and CDR2 is YFSETQ. This CDR3 comprises 14 residues. Trimming left V 4 bases short and J 7 bases short, with 14 bases between. DNA of the CDR3: TGCGCCAGCAGCGAGGACACATCTCACGGGGAGCTGTTTTTT. Its protein product is CASSEDTSHGELFF.

In regard to this clonotype: With a much larger clone just one base away, this may be a read error. This sequence joins TRBV29-1 and TRBJ1-1, with D maybe TRBD1 (5 bases). Per the germline V gene, CDR1 is SQVTM and CDR2 is ANQGSEA. The CDR3 runs 9 residues. The DNA of the CDR3 is TGCAACGTCGACAGTGAAGCTTTCTTT. This sequence encodes CNVDSEAFF.

V gene TRBV9 combines with J gene TRBJ2-5, with 13 positions matching TRBD2. There are 16 residues in the CDR3. Germline CDR1 is SGDLS and CDR2 is YYNGEE. V was clipped by 4 bases and J by 5 bases; unmatched bases: 8. The CDR3 region is CASSPTSGGASETQYF. Written as DNA, the CDR3 is TGTGCCAGCAGCCCAACTAGCGGGGGGGCCAGTGAGACCCAGTACTTC.

The chain joins TRBV12-3 or TRBV12-4 to TRBJ1-1, with D hard to call. Trimming removed 1 base at V and 0 bases at J, with 6 bases between. This CDR3 has 14 residues. The CDR3 loop is CASSLVLVNTEAFF. The CDR3 nucleotides read TGTGCCAGCAGTTTAGTACTTGTGAACACTGAAGCTTTCTTT.

The table lists this clonotype with a few counts. A clone one base away is much larger, so this may be a read error. The V gene is TRBV12-3 or TRBV12-4, the J gene TRBJ2-5, with TRBD1 matching over 8 bases. J was trimmed by 11 bases and V by 6 bases; bases with no gene match: 14. This CDR3 contains 14 residues. The CDR3 loop is CASSPRTGNNEQYF. The CDR3 DNA sequence: TGTGCCAGCAGCCCTCGGACAGGGAACAATGAGCAGTACTTC.

The chain has TRBV7-2 and TRBJ1-5; D might be TRBD1 (6 bases). The CDR3 loop spans 20 amino acids. The V gene lost 1 base and the J gene lost 2 bases, with 24 bases spanning the gap. Germline assignment: CDR1 SGHTA and CDR2 FQGNSA. The CDR3 sequence is CASSLVGPRIQGTGNQPQHF. The CDR3 bases are TGTGCCAGCAGCTTAGTCGGACCACGAATCCAGGGGACTGGCAATCAGCCCCAGCATTTT.

This clonotype showed up just a few times. A much larger clone differs from this one at a single base, so this may be a read error. The V call is TRBV6-6, the J call TRBJ2-3, with 7 bases matching TRBD2. V gave up 10 bases and J gave up 4 bases; unmatched junction bases: 5. Germline CDR1 is MNHNY and CDR2 is SVGAGI (reference sequence). This CDR3 region has 12 residues. As DNA, the CDR3 is TGTGCCAACAGCGGGGAAGCAGATACGCAGTATTTT. Its translation: CANSGEADTQYF.

This clonotype was observed many times. V usage is TRBV12-3 or TRBV12-4 and J usage is TRBJ2-3; tentative D call: TRBD2 (6 bases). Between the trimmed V and J ends, which lost 9 bases and 0 bases, there was a span of 19 bases. The CDR3 contains 16 residues. The CDR3 is CASRGGTLTSTDTQYF. Written as DNA, the CDR3 is TGTGCCAGTCGTGGGGGGACCCTAACTAGCACAGATACGCAGTATTTT.

The genes are TRBV3-1 and TRBJ1-1; 7 bases map to TRBD1. CDR3 size: 15 residues. Germline assignment: CDR1 LGHDT and CDR2 YNNKEL (reference sequence). Trimming at V came to 2 bases and at J to 7 bases, leaving 10 bases not matched to a gene. The CDR3 region is CASSQPTGAGDEAFF. The CDR3 coding sequence is TGTGCCAGCAGCCAACCCACAGGGGCTGGGGATGAAGCTTTCTTT.

The V call is TRBV12-3 or TRBV12-4, the J call TRBJ2-3; 10 bases match TRBD2. Losses at the gene ends were 7 bases for V and 15 bases for J; bases not matched to a gene: 16. The CDR3 runs 14 residues. The CDR3 loop reads CASITSGATDAEYF. CDR3 nucleotides: TGTGCCAGCATCACTAGCGGGGCCACAGATGCGGAATATTTT.

This clonotype has more than one count but fewer than ten. The rearrangement uses TRBV7-8 and TRBJ2-1, with 10 bases fitting TRBD2. The CDR3 has 15 amino acids. J gave up 13 bases and V 2 bases, and 11 bases lay outside the gene matches. The germline V gene encodes CDR1 SGHVS and CDR2 FQNEAQ. The CDR3 reads CASSLSSGGGALQFF. CDR3 nucleotides: TGTGCCAGCAGCTTATCCAGCGGGGGGGGAGCCCTTCAGTTCTTC.

This clonotype was seen a few times. V gene TRBV30 combines with J gene TRBJ2-7; D remains ambiguous. Trimming left V 1 base short and J 2 bases short, with 12 bases between. Germline CDR1 and CDR2: GTSNPN and SVGIG (reference sequence). The CDR3 extends over 14 amino acids. CDR3 sequence reads: CAWSAQMVPYEQYF. The CDR3 nucleotides read TGTGCCTGGAGTGCCCAGATGGTACCCTACGAGCAGTACTTC. The variable domain in full, completed from reference TRBV30 and TRBJ2-7, reads SQTIHQWPATLVQPVGSPLSLECTVEGTSNPNLYWYRQAAGRGLQLLFYSVGIGQISSEVPQNLSASRPQDRQFILSSKKLLLSDSGFYLCAWSAQMVPYEQYFGPGTRLTVT.

This clonotype was recorded a few times. The V and J genes are TRBV28 and TRBJ1-2; D might be TRBD1 (6 bases). This CDR3 region has 12 residues. Germline V lookup: CDR1 MDHEN, CDR2 SYDVKM. Trimming left V 2 bases short and J 10 bases short, with 11 bases between. DNA of the CDR3: TGTGCCAGCAGTTTAATGACAGGTTTCTACACCTTC. Encoded protein: CASSLMTGFYTF.

This clonotype appeared a few times. The chain couples TRBV3-1 to TRBJ2-3; 9 bases align to TRBD2. This CDR3 comprises 14 residues. CDR1 is LGHDT, CDR2 YNNKEL, per germline (reference sequence). Trimming took 3 bases from V and 4 from J; bases not matched to a gene: 2. CDR3 DNA: TGTGCCAGCAGCCACTTAGCGGGGGCAGATACGCAGTATTTT. Its translation: CASSHLAGADTQYF.

This clonotype was seen many times. J is TRBJ2-5 and V is TRBV10-3; 9 nucleotides line up with TRBD2. V trimming: 0 bases; J trimming: 1 base; junction bases outside the gene matches: 0. Germline loops: CDR1 ENHRY, CDR2 SYGVKD. CDR3 length: 15 amino acids. Here the CDR3 reads CAISESTSGQETQYF. The CDR3 DNA follows: TGTGCCATCAGTGAGTCGACTAGCGGCCAAGAGACCCAGTACTTC.

Details on this clonotype: Since a much larger clone is just one base distant, this may be a read error. The chain uses TRBV12-3 or TRBV12-4 and TRBJ1-1; the D gene is possibly TRBD1 (6 bases). CDR3 length: 13 residues. The CDR3 reads CTSRATGFTEAFF. The CDR3 DNA is TGTACCAGCAGAGCAACAGGGTTCACTGAAGCTTTCTTT.

This clonotype was recorded many times. V is TRBV27 and J is TRBJ2-7; the D is unclear. The CDR3 runs 15 residues. Germline CDR1 and CDR2: MNHEY and SMNVEV (reference sequence). The V gene lost 4 bases and the J gene lost 4 bases, with 17 bases spanning the gap. CDR3 bases: TGTGCCAGCAGTTCACGACCAAGTAGTCTGTACGAGCAGTACTTC. This encodes CASSSRPSSLYEQYF.

This clonotype has at least ten counts. The chain carries TRBV7-2 and TRBJ2-1; 12 bases line up with TRBD2. Germline V gene data show CDR1 as SGHTA and CDR2 as FQGNSA. V lost 7 bases to trimming and J lost 7 bases; unmatched junction nucleotides: 8. The CDR3 contains 15 residues. This CDR3 is CASNPSGGAMNEQFF. CDR3 in DNA: TGTGCCAGCAACCCTAGCGGGGGGGCGATGAATGAGCAGTTCTTC.

In this sample, this clonotype turned up many times. This chain joins TRBV4-1 and TRBJ1-2, with 7 bases identical to TRBD1. Germline-derived CDR1 and CDR2 are MGHRA and YSYEKL. The CDR3 spans 15 residues. J lost 4 bases, V lost 0 bases, and 5 bases had no gene match. The chain's CDR3 is CASSQEQGRSYGYTF. CDR3 coding DNA: TGCGCCAGCAGCCAAGAACAGGGGAGGTCCTATGGCTACACCTTC.

In its sample, this clonotype was seen many times. V is TRBV7-2 and J is TRBJ1-2; 9 nucleotides align to TRBD1. Germline V gene lookup returns CDR1 SGHTA and CDR2 FQGNSA. After removal of 4 bases from V and 8 bases from J, the junction contained 8 bases not matched to a gene. The CDR3 extends over 14 amino acids. The CDR3 is CASSSDRGLDGYTF. The CDR3 DNA follows: TGTGCCAGCAGCTCCGACAGGGGGTTGGACGGCTACACCTTC.

In regard to this clonotype: A much larger clonotype is one base distant, so this may be a read error. V gene TRBV12-3 or TRBV12-4 combines with J gene TRBJ1-2, with TRBD1 identical over 12 bases. V dropped 6 bases and J dropped 8; count of bases not matched to a gene: 10. This CDR3 comprises 15 residues. The CDR3 protein is CASRQTGTGGGGYTF. The CDR3 nucleotides read TGTGCCAGCAGACAAACCGGGACAGGGGGCGGAGGCTACACCTTC.

This clonotype was seen many times. This chain joins TRBV5-1 and TRBJ2-5; D gene unclear. The CDR3 has 16 residues. Trimming stripped 0 bases from V and 0 bases from J, with 12 bases between. The germline gives CDR1 SGHRS, CDR2 YFSETQ. Here the CDR3 reads CASSLVALHYQETQYF. CDR3 nucleotides: TGCGCCAGCAGCTTGGTGGCCCTCCATTACCAAGAGACCCAGTACTTC. The full variable domain, completed using reference TRBV5-1 and TRBJ2-5, is KAGVTQTPRYLIKTRGQQVTLSCSPISGHRSVSWYQQTPGQGLQFLFEYFSETQRNKGNFPGRFSGRQFSNSRSEMNVSTLELGDSALYLCASSLVALHYQETQYFGPGTRLLVL.

This clonotype was seen a few times. V and J are TRBV29-1 and TRBJ2-5, with D perhaps being TRBD1 or TRBD2 (5 bases each). The CDR3 runs to 14 residues. The V gene lost 3 bases and the J gene lost 1 base, with 12 bases spanning the gap. The V gene's germline CDR1 is SQVTM and CDR2 ANQGSEA. CDR3 amino acids: CSVDREGPQETQYF. CDR3 DNA sequence: TGCAGCGTTGACCGTGAGGGGCCCCAAGAGACCCAGTACTTC. Drawing the rest from reference TRBV29-1 and TRBJ2-5, the complete variable domain is SAVISQKPSRDICQRGTSLTIQCQVDSQVTMMFWYRQQPGQSLTLIATANQGSEATYESGFVIDKFPISRPNLTFSTLTVSNMSPEDSSIYLCSVDREGPQETQYFGPGTRLLVL.

The chain uses TRBV5-1 and TRBJ2-3; TRBD2 aligns across 7 bases. The length of the CDR3 is 16 residues. V lost 5 bases and J lost 2; bases outside the gene matches: 11. Germline V gene lookup returns CDR1 SGHRS and CDR2 YFSETQ. The CDR3 DNA is TGCGCCAGCAGGCCTCGGTTCGGGGGGTCCACAGATACGCAGTATTTT. It encodes CASRPRFGGSTDTQYF. Together with reference TRBV5-1 and TRBJ2-3, the CDR3 gives the full variable domain: KAGVTQTPRYLIKTRGQQVTLSCSPISGHRSVSWYQQTPGQGLQFLFEYFSETQRNKGNFPGRFSGRQFSNSRSEMNVSTLELGDSALYLCASRPRFGGSTDTQYFGPGTRLTVL.

The chain uses TRBV12-3 or TRBV12-4 and TRBJ2-1, with D possibly TRBD2 on 5 matching bases. The CDR3 runs 11 residues. V dropped 7 bases and J dropped 8 bases, with 9 bases sitting between them. CDR3 sequence: CASTVRDEQFF. The DNA for the CDR3 is TGTGCCAGCACCGTGCGGGATGAGCAGTTCTTC.